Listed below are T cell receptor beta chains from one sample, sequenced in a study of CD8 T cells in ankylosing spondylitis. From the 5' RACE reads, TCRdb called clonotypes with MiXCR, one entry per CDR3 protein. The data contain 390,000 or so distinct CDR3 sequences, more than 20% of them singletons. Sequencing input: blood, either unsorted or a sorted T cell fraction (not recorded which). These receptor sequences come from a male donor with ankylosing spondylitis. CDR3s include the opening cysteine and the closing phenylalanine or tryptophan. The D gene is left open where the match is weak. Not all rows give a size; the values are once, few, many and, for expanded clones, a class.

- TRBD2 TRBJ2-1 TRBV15 TGTGCCACCAGCGGTGGACTAGCGGGGCGCAATGAGCAGTTCTTC CATSGGLAGRNEQFF
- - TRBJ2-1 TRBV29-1 TGCAGCGTTGATGAAAGTCTCAATGAGCAGTTCTTC CSVDESLNEQFF
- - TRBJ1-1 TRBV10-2 TGCGCCACCACGTTTGAAAACACTGAAGCTTTCTTT CATTFENTEAFF
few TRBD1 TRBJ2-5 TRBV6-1 TGTGCCAGCAGGTGGACAGGGGGCCGGGAGACCCAGTACTTC CASRWTGGRETQYF
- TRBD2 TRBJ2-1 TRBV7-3 TGTGCCAGCAGCCACGCTACTAGCGGGAGGGTTGAGCAGTTCTTC CASSHATSGRVEQFF
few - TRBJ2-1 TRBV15 TGTGCCACCAGCAGACCCCACCAGCCTGAGTCCTACAATGAGCAGTTCTTC CATSRPHQPESYNEQFF
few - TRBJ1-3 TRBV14 TGTGCCAGCAGCCAAGGGAGCGTCTCTGGAAACACCATATATTTT CASSQGSVSGNTIYF
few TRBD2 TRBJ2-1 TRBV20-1 TGCAGTGCCCGAGTGGGTAGCGGGGAGAATGAGCAGTTCTTC CSARVGSGENEQFF
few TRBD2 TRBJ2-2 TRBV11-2 TGTGCCAGCAGCTCCAGGACTAGCGGGAGGATCTGGGACACCGGGGAGCTGTTTTTT CASSSRTSGRIWDTGELFF
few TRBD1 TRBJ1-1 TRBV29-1 TGCAGCGTTGATTGGGACAGGCGGAGCACTGAAGCTTTCTTT CSVDWDRRSTEAFF
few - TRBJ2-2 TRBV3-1 TGTGCCAGCAGCCAAGATTATTGGCAGGGTAACACCGGGGAGCTGTTTTTT CASSQDYWQGNTGELFF
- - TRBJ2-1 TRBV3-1 TGTGCCAGCAGCCAAGAGGGCACTAGTCGGTACAATGAGCAGTTCTTC CASSQEGTSRYNEQFF
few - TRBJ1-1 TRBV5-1 TGCGCCAGCAGCTTGTCGACAACTGAAGCTTTCTTT CASSLSTTEAFF
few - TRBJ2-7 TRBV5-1 TGCGCCAGCACCCGGTGGGACCTCTCCTACGAGCAGTACTTC CASTRWDLSYEQYF
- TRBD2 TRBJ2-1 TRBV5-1 TGCGCCAGCAGCTTGCCGGGACTAGCGGGAGTAAATGAGCAGTTCTTC CASSLPGLAGVNEQFF
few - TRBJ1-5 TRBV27 TGTGCCAGCAGTTTTAACAGACATAGCAATCAGCCCCAGCATTTT CASSFNRHSNQPQHF
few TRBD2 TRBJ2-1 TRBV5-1 TGCGCCAGCAGCTGGGGAACTAGCGGGAGTAGTACCTACAATGAGCAGTTCTTC CASSWGTSGSSTYNEQFF
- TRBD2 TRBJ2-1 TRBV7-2 TGTGCCAGCAGCTCTAGCGGGGTCAGCTCCTACAATGAGCAGTTCTTC CASSSSGVSSYNEQFF
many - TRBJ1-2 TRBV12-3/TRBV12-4 TGTGCCAGCAGTTTGAGGGGCGGCTACACCTTC CASSLRGGYTF
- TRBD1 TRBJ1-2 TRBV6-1 TGTGCCAGCAGAACCTCCGGGACAGCCCGCTATGGCTACACCTTC CASRTSGTARYGYTF
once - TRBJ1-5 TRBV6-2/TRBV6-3 TGTGCCAGCAGCCGACAACGGGGGACGGTATTTCAGCCCCAGCATTTT CASSRQRGTVFQPQHF
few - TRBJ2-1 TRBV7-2 TGTGCCAGCAGCACAGATTGGAGCTCCTACAATGAGCAGTTCTTC CASSTDWSSYNEQFF
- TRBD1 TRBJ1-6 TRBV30 TGTGCCTGGAGTGTACGACAGGGGAATTCACCCCTCCACTTT CAWSVRQGNSPLHF
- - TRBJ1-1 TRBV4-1 TGCGCCAGCAGCCGGGCCCAACTTAGGGACACTGAAGCTTTCTTT CASSRAQLRDTEAFF
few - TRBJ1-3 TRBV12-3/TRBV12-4 TGTGCCAGCAGTTTCGCTCCAGCTGGAAACACCATATATTTT CASSFAPAGNTIYF
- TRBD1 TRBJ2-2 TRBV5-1 TGCGCCAGCAGCCCTAGAACCACAGGGGCCGGGGAGCTGTTTTTT CASSPRTTGAGELFF
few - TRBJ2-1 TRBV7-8 TGTGCCAGCAGCTTAGTAGCGTCTCACAATGAGCAGTTCTTC CASSLVASHNEQFF
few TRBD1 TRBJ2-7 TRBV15 TGTGCCACCAGCAGTGGACCACAGGGGCGGCAGTACTTC CATSSGPQGRQYF
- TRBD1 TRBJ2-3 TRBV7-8 TGTGCCAGCAGCCCCGGTCGGACAGGGAGCCGCACAGATACGCAGTATTTT CASSPGRTGSRTDTQYF
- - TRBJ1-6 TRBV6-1 TGTGCCAGCAGTGTTGGCGAGTGTAATTCACCCCTCCACTTT CASSVGECNSPLHF
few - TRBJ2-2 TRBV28 TGTGCCAGCAGTTTATATGGGGAGCTGTTTTTT CASSLYGELFF
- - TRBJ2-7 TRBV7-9 TGTGCCAGCCAATCGACCGGGACACCAAGGGACGAGCAGTACTTC CASQSTGTPRDEQYF
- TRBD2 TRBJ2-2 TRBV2 TGTGCCAGCAGAGGGAGGGTACTAGCGGGAGTTCAGCACACCGGGGAGCTGTTTTTT CASRGRVLAGVQHTGELFF
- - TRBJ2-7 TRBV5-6 TGTGCCAGCAGCTCCCGTTGGACGTCGACCTACGAGCAGTACTTC CASSSRWTSTYEQYF
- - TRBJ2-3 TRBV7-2 TGTGCCAGCAGAGAGGGTGCGGAGTTCACAGATACGCAGTATTTT CASREGAEFTDTQYF
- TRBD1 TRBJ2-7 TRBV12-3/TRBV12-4 TGTGCCAGCCGTCCCGACAGGGGAACCTACGAGCAGAACTTC CASRPDRGTYEQNF
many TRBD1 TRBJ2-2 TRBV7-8 TGTGCCAGCAGCCCCGGACAGGGGGTTGGCGGGGAGCTGTTTTTT CASSPGQGVGGELFF
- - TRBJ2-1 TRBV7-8 TGTGCCAGCAGCCTCAGGGGTTATGAGCAGTTCTTC CASSLRGYEQFF
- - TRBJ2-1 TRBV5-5 TGTGCCAGCAGCTTGGCATCAGGAAGAATCTACAATGAGCAGTTCTTC CASSLASGRIYNEQFF
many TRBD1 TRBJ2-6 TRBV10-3 TGTGCCATCGGTACAGGGGTGGATGGGGCCAACGTCCTGACTTTC CAIGTGVDGANVLTF
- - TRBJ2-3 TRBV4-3 TGCGCCAGCAGCCAGCAGGGAGGGGGCAAGACAGATACGCAGTATTTT CASSQQGGGKTDTQYF
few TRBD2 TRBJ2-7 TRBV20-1 TGCAGTGCTAGACGGCTAGCGGGATACGAGCAGTACTTC CSARRLAGYEQYF